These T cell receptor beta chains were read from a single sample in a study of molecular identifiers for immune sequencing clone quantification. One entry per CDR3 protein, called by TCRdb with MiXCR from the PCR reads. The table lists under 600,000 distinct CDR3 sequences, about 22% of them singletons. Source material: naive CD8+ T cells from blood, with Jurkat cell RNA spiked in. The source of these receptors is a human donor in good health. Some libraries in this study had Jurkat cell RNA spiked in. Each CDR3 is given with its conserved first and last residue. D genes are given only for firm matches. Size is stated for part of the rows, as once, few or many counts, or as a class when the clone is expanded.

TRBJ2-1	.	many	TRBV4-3	CASSQEVRAAYNEQFF	TGCGCCAGCAGCCAAGAGGTCCGTGCCGCCTACAATGAGCAGTTCTTC
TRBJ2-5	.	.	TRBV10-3	CAISESAGAGRSQETQYF	TGTGCCATCAGTGAGTCTGCGGGGGCGGGCAGATCCCAAGAGACCCAGTACTTC
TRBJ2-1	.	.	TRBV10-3	CAIRVGDEQFF	TGTGCCATCAGAGTGGGGGATGAGCAGTTCTTC
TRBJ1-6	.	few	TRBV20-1	CSAPLDGIYNSPLHF	TGCAGTGCACCCCTGGACGGAATTTATAATTCACCCCTCCACTTT
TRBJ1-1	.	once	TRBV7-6	CASSLDAGKNTEASF	TGTGCCAGCAGCTTAGATGCGGGCAAGAACACTGAAGCTTCCTTT
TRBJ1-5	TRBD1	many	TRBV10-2	CASSFGTGDAYPQHF	TGCGCCAGCAGTTTCGGGACAGGGGATGCTTATCCCCAGCATTTT
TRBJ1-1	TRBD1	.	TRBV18	CASSPPRQGALTEAFF	TGTGCCAGCTCACCACCCCGACAGGGGGCGCTCACTGAAGCTTTCTTT
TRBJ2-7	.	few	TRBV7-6	CASSLVGVGDEQYF	TGTGCCAGCAGCTTAGTGGGCGTTGGGGACGAGCAGTACTTC
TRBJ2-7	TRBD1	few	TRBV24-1	CATSVGTGPYEQYF	TGTGCCACCAGTGTCGGGACAGGGCCCTACGAGCAGTACTTC
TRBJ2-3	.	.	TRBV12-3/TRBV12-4	CASSLGGLEDTQYF	TGTGCCAGCAGTTTAGGAGGGCTCGAAGATACGCAGTATTTT
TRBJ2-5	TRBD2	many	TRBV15	CATSRDQAGVRSETQYF	TGTGCCACCAGCAGAGATCAGGCGGGGGTGAGATCAGAGACCCAGTACTTC
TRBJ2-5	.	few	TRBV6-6	CASSPTWETQYF	TGTGCCAGCAGTCCGACGTGGGAGACCCAGTACTTC
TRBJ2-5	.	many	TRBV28	CASSFKYQETQYF	TGTGCCAGCAGTTTCAAGTACCAAGAGACCCAGTACTTC
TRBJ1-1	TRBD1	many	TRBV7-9	CASSSGGGREKAFF	TGTGCCAGCAGCTCCGGAGGGGGCCGGGAGAAAGCTTTCTTT
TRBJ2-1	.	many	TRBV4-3	CASSQVSEGYNEQFF	TGCGCCAGCAGCCAAGTCAGCGAAGGATACAATGAGCAGTTCTTC
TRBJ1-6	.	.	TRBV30	CAWTVGIMGSPLHF	TGTGCCTGGACCGTCGGGATCATGGGATCACCCCTCCACTTT
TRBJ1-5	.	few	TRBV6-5	CASSYLGSVQPQHF	TGTGCCAGCAGTTACCTAGGGTCCGTTCAGCCCCAGCATTTT
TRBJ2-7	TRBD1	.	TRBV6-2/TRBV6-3	CASSYLRQGVYEQYF	TGTGCCAGCAGTTACCTCAGACAGGGGGTCTACGAGCAGTACTTC